This entry lists 30 T cell receptor beta chains sequenced from one sample in a study of cytomegalovirus exposure and HLA in healthy donors. This table comes from immunoSEQ multiplex PCR, and its TCRdb copy is limited to in-frame clones, with some not included. This table has hundreds of thousands of clones, approximately 90% appearing once. The sample taken for sequencing was PBMCs. Receptors were obtained from a woman aged 18-29 years in good health and CMV-seronegative.

The chain recombines TRBV28 with TRBJ1-2; D not certain. This CDR3 is built from 12 residues. Trimming took off 5 bases at V and 5 bases at J, with 9 bases between the two ends. CDR1 is MDHEN, CDR2 SYDVKM, per germline. CDR3 region: CASSTSEYGYTF. CDR3 bases: TGTGCCAGCAGTACCTCTGAGTATGGCTACACCTTC.

J is TRBJ1-1 and V is TRBV29-1, with 8 bases lining up with TRBD1. This CDR3 is 16 amino acids long. V was pared by 6 bases and J by 0 bases, with 12 bases of the junction left unmatched. Germline loops: CDR1 SQVTM, CDR2 ANQGSEA. The CDR3 protein is CSVEDRVWAMNTEAFF. The CDR3 DNA is TGCAGCGTAGAGGACAGGGTTTGGGCTATGAACACTGAAGCTTTCTTT.

With respect to this clone: The junction does not match germline at one end; this may be a read error. The V gene is TRBV2, the J gene TRBJ2-1, with D unresolved. Germline CDR1 reads SNHLY; CDR2 reads FYNNEI. The CDR3 covers 15 residues. The CDR3: CASSWALNSFNEQFF. The CDR3 nucleotides are TGTGCCAGCAGTTGGGCCCTTAACTCCTTCAATGAGCAGTTCTTC.

The CDR3 nucleotides read TGTGCCAGCAGTCTGACAGATACCTACGAGCAGTACTTC. This translates into CASSLTDTYEQYF. V and J are TRBV9 and TRBJ2-7, with D perhaps TRBD1 (5 bases). Between the trimmed V and J ends, which lost 5 bases and 2 bases, there was a span of 11 bases. The CDR3 has 13 amino acids. Germline CDR1 SGDLS, CDR2 YYNGEE.

A single count supports this clone. One end of the junction is discordant with germline, which a read error may explain. J is TRBJ2-7 and V is TRBV9; 8 bases fit TRBD2. The length of the CDR3 is 14 residues. The germline V gene has CDR1 SGDLS and CDR2 YYNGEE. The CDR3 sequence is CASSVGSSGLGGDF. The CDR3 DNA reads TGTGCCAGCAGCGTAGGTTCTAGCGGGTTGGGCGGCGACTTC.

V usage is TRBV30 and J usage is TRBJ2-7, with 12 nucleotides matching TRBD2. Trimming at V came to 6 bases and at J to 0 bases, leaving 3 bases not matched to a gene. The germline CDR1 and CDR2 sequences are GTSNPN and SVGIG (reference sequence). CDR3 length: 14 amino acids. The CDR3 is CACRTSGNSYEQYF. CDR3 nucleotides: TGTGCCTGCAGGACTAGCGGGAACTCCTACGAGCAGTACTTC. The variable domain in full, completed from reference TRBV30 and TRBJ2-7, reads SQTIHQWPATLVQPVGSPLSLECTVEGTSNPNLYWYRQAAGRGLQLLFYSVGIGQISSEVPQNLSASRPQDRQFILSSKKLLLSDSGFYLCACRTSGNSYEQYFGPGTRLTVT.

The J gene is TRBJ1-1, the V gene TRBV2, with D unresolved. Germline V lookup: CDR1 SNHLY, CDR2 FYNNEI. The CDR3 has 13 amino acids. Trimming removed 6 bases from V and 4 bases from J, with 12 bases in between. DNA of the CDR3: TGTGCCAGCAGGGGAGACGGCGGCACTGAAGCTTTCTTT. It encodes CASRGDGGTEAFF.

This clone was seen a single time. The chain recombines TRBV30 with TRBJ2-1, with 9 bases fitting TRBD2. The length of the CDR3 is 20 residues. Trimming cost V 1 base and J 0 bases; bases outside gene matches: 16. Germline loops: CDR1 GTSNPN, CDR2 SVGIG (reference sequence). The chain's CDR3 is CAWSGVVVVAGDLSYNEQFF. The DNA for the CDR3 is TGTGCCTGGAGTGGGGTCGTTGTGGTAGCGGGAGACCTCTCCTACAATGAGCAGTTCTTC.

This chain connects TRBV15 to TRBJ2-3; 9 bases line up with TRBD2. V lost 4 bases and J lost 1; bases outside the gene matches: 3. The CDR3 has 15 residues. Germline lookup yields CDR1 LNHNV and CDR2 YYDKDF (reference sequence). CDR3 protein: CATSKERGGTDTQYF. The CDR3 DNA reads as TGTGCCACCAGCAAAGAGCGGGGGGGCACAGATACGCAGTATTTT. Together with reference TRBV15 and TRBJ2-3, the CDR3 gives the full variable domain: DAMVIQNPRYQVTQFGKPVTLSCSQTLNHNVMYWYQQKSSQAPKLLFHYYDKDFNNEADTPDNFQSRRPNTSFCFLDIRSPGLGDTAMYLCATSKERGGTDTQYFGPGTRLTVL.

The chain employs TRBV9 and TRBJ2-1, with 10 bases aligning to TRBD2. The CDR3 runs 16 residues. J lost 7 bases, V lost 0 bases, and 7 bases had no gene match. Germline V gene lookup returns CDR1 SGDLS and CDR2 YYNGEE. The CDR3 is CASSVVPSGSSNEQFF. CDR3 bases: TGTGCCAGCAGCGTAGTTCCTAGCGGGAGTTCAAATGAGCAGTTCTTC.

The genes are TRBV6-1 and TRBJ1-2; D is perhaps TRBD1 (6 bases). This CDR3 contains 14 residues. The V gene's germline CDR1 is MNHNS and CDR2 SASEGT. V shed 3 bases and J shed 4 bases, with 12 bases lying between them. CDR3 sequence (DNA): TGTGCCAGCAGTGAGGGGGGGGGCTCCTATGGCTACACCTTC. It specifies CASSEGGGSYGYTF.

This sequence joins TRBV27 and TRBJ1-6; a weak D match, TRBD1 (6 bases). This CDR3 has 14 residues. Germline V gene sequence: CDR1 MNHEY, CDR2 SMNVEV (reference sequence). Trimming stripped 5 bases from V and 3 bases from J, with 8 bases between. The CDR3 loop is CASSTRGYNSPLHF. The DNA for the CDR3 is TGTGCCAGCAGTACCAGGGGCTATAATTCACCCCTCCACTTT.

This clone was seen just once. V is TRBV27 and J is TRBJ1-4; 7 nucleotides line up with TRBD1. After removal of 0 bases from V and 8 bases from J, the junction contained 6 bases not matched to a gene. The CDR3 is 15 residues long. Per germline, CDR1 MNHEY and CDR2 SMNVEV (reference sequence). CDR3 region: CASSLSRQGTEKLFF. The CDR3 DNA reads TGTGCCAGCAGTTTATCGAGACAGGGAACAGAAAAACTGTTTTTT.

The chain joins TRBV5-1 to TRBJ2-7, with 8 bases fitting TRBD1. Trimming removed 4 bases from V and 2 bases from J; junction bases left unmatched: 8. The CDR3 consists of 15 residues. CDR1 is SGHRS, CDR2 YFSETQ, per germline. The CDR3 here is CASSPGQGTTYEQYF. DNA for the CDR3: TGCGCCAGCAGCCCTGGACAGGGAACCACCTACGAGCAGTACTTC.

This chain links TRBV28 with TRBJ2-7; no definite D call. Looked up from germline, CDR1 is MDHEN and CDR2 is SYDVKM. The CDR3 sequence is 14 residues long. Trimming left V 2 bases short and J 3 bases short, with 11 bases between. The CDR3 protein is CASSLPTPSYEQYF. CDR3 sequence (DNA): TGTGCCAGCAGTTTACCCACCCCTAGCTACGAGCAGTACTTC.

This sequence joins TRBV27 and TRBJ2-3; D gene uncertain. Germline V gene data show CDR1 as MNHEY and CDR2 as SMNVEV (reference sequence). The CDR3 loop spans 14 amino acids. The ends were cut back, 1 base at V and 0 bases at J, with 5 bases in the middle. For the CDR3, the DNA is TGTGCCAGCAGTTTATATCGGAGCACAGATACGCAGTATTTT. It codes for CASSLYRSTDTQYF.

CDR3 bases: TGTGCCAGCAGCCCACCGGGCAGCGGGGTACCACAAGAGACCCAGTACTTC. Protein sequence: CASSPPGSGVPQETQYF. The chain has TRBV5-5 and TRBJ2-5; 7 positions agree with TRBD2. The CDR3 is 17 residues long. Trimming cost V 4 bases and J 2 bases; bases outside gene matches: 14. The germline V gene encodes CDR1 SGHKS and CDR2 YYEKEE (reference sequence).

The chain recombines TRBV30 with TRBJ2-3; possible D gene TRBD2, 5 bases. CDR1 is GTSNPN, CDR2 SVGIG, per germline (reference sequence). V was trimmed by 1 base and J by 0 bases, leaving 8 bases between them. The CDR3 sequence is 14 residues long. CDR3 in DNA: TGTGCCTGGAGTGAAAGGACTAGCACAGATACGCAGTATTTT. Protein: CAWSERTSTDTQYF.

This chain uses TRBV9 with TRBJ2-5; D gene uncertain. CDR1 is SGDLS, CDR2 YYNGEE, per germline. The CDR3 length is 16 residues. Trimming removed 0 bases from V and 1 base from J, with 13 bases in between. The CDR3 coding sequence is TGTGCCAGCAGCGTAGGATTGGGCAGTTCCCAAGAGACCCAGTACTTC. The encoded protein is CASSVGLGSSQETQYF. The full variable domain, completed using reference TRBV9 and TRBJ2-5, is DSGVTQTPKHLITATGQRVTLRCSPRSGDLSVYWYQQSLDQGLQFLIQYYNGEERAKGNILERFSAQQFPDLHSELNLSSLELGDSALYFCASSVGLGSSQETQYFGPGTRLLVL.

The chain has TRBV10-3 and TRBJ2-3; D gene uncertain. V dropped 4 bases and J dropped 4 bases, with 15 bases sitting between them. CDR1 and CDR2 (germline): ENHRY, SYGVKD. The CDR3 extends over 15 amino acids. The CDR3 is CAISVELPVADTQYF. The DNA for the CDR3 is TGTGCCATCAGTGTCGAACTGCCGGTGGCAGATACGCAGTATTTT.

The chain combines TRBV16 with TRBJ1-1; 7 nucleotides agree with TRBD1. V lost 0 bases to trimming and J lost 1 base; unmatched junction nucleotides: 2. CDR1 is KGHSY, CDR2 FQNENV, per germline. This CDR3 comprises 15 residues. CDR3 in DNA: TGTGCCAGCAGCCAATCGAGGACAGGGAACACTGAAGCTTTCTTT. Protein product: CASSQSRTGNTEAFF.

CDR3 bases: TGTGCCAGCAGCTCACCACAGGGGGCTAGCAATCAGCCCCAGCATTTT. Translating it yields CASSSPQGASNQPQHF. The chain uses TRBV7-9 and TRBJ1-5, with 9 positions matching TRBD1. The CDR3 is 16 residues long. Looked up from germline, CDR1 is SEHNR and CDR2 is FQNEAQ (reference sequence). The ends lost 4 bases at V and 0 bases at J; junction bases unmatched: 4.

The rearrangement joins TRBV6-1 to TRBJ1-1, with 8 bases aligning to TRBD1. Trimming at V came to 7 bases and at J to 1 base, leaving 8 bases not matched to a gene. There are 15 residues in the CDR3. Germline assignment: CDR1 MNHNS and CDR2 SASEGT. CDR3 region: CASKDTDRANTEAFF. The CDR3 bases are TGTGCCAGCAAAGACACGGACAGGGCGAACACTGAAGCTTTCTTT.

This chain links TRBV4-1 with TRBJ2-5, with 11 bases matching TRBD2. This CDR3 spans 14 amino acids. The V segment lost 8 bases and the J segment 0 bases; nucleotides outside the gene matches: 2. Germline lookup yields CDR1 MGHRA and CDR2 YSYEKL. The CDR3 sequence: CASSSGGYQETQYF. DNA of the CDR3: TGCGCCAGCTCTAGCGGGGGGTACCAAGAGACCCAGTACTTC.

V usage is TRBV27 and J usage is TRBJ2-7; D ambiguous. The CDR3 runs to 13 residues. V was cut by 6 bases and J by 0 bases, with 9 bases left in between. CDR1 MNHEY and CDR2 SMNVEV come from the germline V gene (reference sequence). As DNA, the CDR3 is TGTGCCAGCAGCCATGTTAGCTCCTACGAGCAGTACTTC. This codes for CASSHVSSYEQYF.

The gene calls are TRBV4-1 and TRBJ1-2, with 9 bases that match TRBD1. Germline V gene sequence: CDR1 MGHRA, CDR2 YSYEKL. CDR3 size: 15 residues. After removal of 3 bases from V and 5 bases from J, the junction contained 7 bases not matched to a gene. The CDR3 loop reads CASSQVSGTGYGYTF. The DNA of the CDR3 is TGCGCCAGCAGCCAGGTTTCCGGGACAGGGTATGGCTACACCTTC.

The rearrangement joins TRBV15 to TRBJ2-7; maybe TRBD1 (5 bases). This CDR3 region has 16 residues. CDR1 and CDR2 from the germline V gene are LNHNV and YYDKDF (reference sequence). Trimming stripped 3 bases from V and 0 bases from J, with 15 bases between. The CDR3 DNA is TGTGCCACCAGCAGGCACGAACAGGTAACCTCCTACGAGCAGTACTTC. Encoded protein: CATSRHEQVTSYEQYF.

V and J are TRBV27 and TRBJ2-7; D is perhaps TRBD1 (6 bases). V was clipped by 1 base and J by 3 bases, with 10 bases between them. CDR3 length: 14 residues. In germline, CDR1 is MNHEY, CDR2 SMNVEV (reference sequence). The CDR3 DNA follows: TGTGCCAGCAGTTTATTGGGACAACACTACGAGCAGTACTTC. As protein: CASSLLGQHYEQYF.

The chain is built from TRBV11-2 and TRBJ2-2, with 8 bases matching TRBD1. This CDR3 is built from 13 residues. V shed 6 bases and J 9 bases; nucleotides not matched to a gene: 6. CDR1 is SGHAT, CDR2 FQNNGV, per germline. CDR3 amino acids: CASRSGQGRELFF. Written as DNA, the CDR3 is TGTGCCAGCAGGTCCGGACAGGGTCGGGAGCTGTTTTTT.

This chain joins TRBV5-1 and TRBJ1-4; TRBD1 might be the D (5 bases). The germline V and J ends were trimmed by 2 bases and 7 bases, with 12 bases remaining between them. CDR1 SGHRS and CDR2 YFSETQ come from the germline V gene. The CDR3 extends over 14 amino acids. The CDR3 DNA is TGCGCCAGCAGCTTAATGCAGGGCAGTGAAAAACTGTTTTTT. Translated: CASSLMQGSEKLFF.